The text below deals with one TCR beta chain. What it binds is not known. Looked up from germline, CDR1 is MDHEN and CDR2 is SYDVKM. The CDR3 length is 12 residues. V dropped 6 bases and J dropped 6 bases, with 9 bases sitting between them. The data stem from a study of T cell responses to AZD1222 COVID-19 vaccine. Study summary: Pooled in the analysis were second doses at about 4 or about 12 weeks. Study-level results: Only five to seven AZD1222 recipients were seropositive at baseline. CD4 TCRs linked to vaccination spanned spike, dominating at 160-218 and 743-854.

The protocol was immunoSEQ multiplex PCR, while the TCRdb copy is restricted to in-frame clones and leaves out a portion. The data show around 99,000 clones, roughly 90% seen once. The rearrangement joins TRBV28 to TRBJ2-1; no clear D gene. The clonotype was recovered from an adult in good health. The sample in question was peripheral blood, obtained on day 0 of AZD1222 vaccination. The CDR3 reads CASSKQSNEQFF. As DNA, the CDR3 is TGTGCCAGCAGCAAACAATCCAATGAGCAGTTCTTC. The whole variable domain, filled in from reference TRBV28 and TRBJ2-1, reads DVKVTQSSRYLVKRTGEKVFLECVQDMDHENMFWYRQDPGLGLRLIYFSYDVKMKEKGDIPEGYSVSREKKERFSLILESASTNQTSMYLCASSKQSNEQFFGPGTRLTVL.